Described below is a single T cell receptor beta chain sequence and its context. Its antigen is currently unknown. One end of the junction is discordant with germline, which a read error may explain. This record belongs to a study of tumor-infiltrating lymphocytes in primary liver carcinoma. Study-level results: Tumor region pairs showed greater overlap than either tumor-adjacent or tumor-blood pairs did.

Bulk tissue was left unsorted, and RNA and DNA were co-extracted from roughly 20-30 mg of it. The length of the CDR3 is 14 residues. Germline loops: CDR1 GTSNPN, CDR2 SVGIG (reference sequence). Priming with a constant-region primer yielded TCR beta cDNA from about 480 ng total RNA. The TCR beta library was amplified through three nested multiplex PCR rounds in a modified ARM-PCR procedure. With TRBV1-TRBV30 forward primers and a C-beta reverse primer, the first two PCR rounds were run for roughly 10 cycles each. TCRdb re-analysed the multiplex PCR reads in MiXCR, keeping a single row per CDR3 protein. Here the sample spans more than 70,000 distinct CDR3 sequences, about 75% being singletons.

This receptor was taken from a man in his forties with primary liver carcinoma and hepatitis B virus infection. Sample: tumor-adjacent normal liver tissue. The genes are TRBV30 and TRBJ2-7, with a possible D match to TRBD1 (6 bases). CDR3 region: CAWSYSGTIYEKYF. CDR3 in DNA: TGTGCCTGGAGTTACTCCGGGACAATCTACGAGAAGTACTTC.